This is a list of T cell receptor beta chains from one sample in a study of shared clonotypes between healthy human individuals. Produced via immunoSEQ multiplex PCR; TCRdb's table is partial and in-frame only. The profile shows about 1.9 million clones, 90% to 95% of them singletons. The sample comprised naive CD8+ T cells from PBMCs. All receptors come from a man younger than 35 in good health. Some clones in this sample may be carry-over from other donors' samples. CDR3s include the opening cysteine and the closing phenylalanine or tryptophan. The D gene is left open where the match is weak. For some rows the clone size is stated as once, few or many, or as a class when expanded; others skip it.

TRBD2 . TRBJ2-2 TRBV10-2 TGCGCCAGCAGTGAGGTTTTGCGGGAGGGACTAAGCACCGGGGAGCTGTTTTTT CASSEVLREGLSTGELFF
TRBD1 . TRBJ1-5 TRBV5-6 TGTGCCAGCAGCTTGGGAGGACAGGGTGATCAGCCCCAGCATTTT CASSLGGQGDQPQHF
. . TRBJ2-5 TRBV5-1 TGCGCCAGCAGCATAGAGGGGGGGTTCCAAGAGACCCAGTACTTC CASSIEGGFQETQYF
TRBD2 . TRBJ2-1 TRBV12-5 TGTGCTAGTGGTTCACCCTTGACTAGCGGGAGGAGCGGTGAGCAGTTCTTC CASGSPLTSGRSGEQFF
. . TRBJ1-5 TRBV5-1 TGCGCCAGCAGCTTGGTCCTAGGTGGTCAGCCCCAGCATTTT CASSLVLGGQPQHF
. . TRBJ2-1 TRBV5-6 TGTGCCAGCAGCTCCGCTGGGGGCACCGCTAGCTCCTACAATGAGCAGTTCTTC CASSSAGGTASSYNEQFF
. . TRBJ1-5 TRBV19 TGTGCCAGTAGTAGAAACCGGGACCACGGCAAATATAGCAATCAGCCCCAGCATTTT CASSRNRDHGKYSNQPQHF
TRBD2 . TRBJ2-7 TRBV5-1 TGCGCCAGCAGCGCGCCGACTAGCGGGAGTTCCTACGAGCAGTACTTC CASSAPTSGSSYEQYF
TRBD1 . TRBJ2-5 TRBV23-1 TGCGCCAGCAGTCAGGGGGCGGACAGGGAAACGCAAGAGACCCAGTACTTC CASSQGADRETQETQYF
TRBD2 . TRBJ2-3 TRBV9 TGTGCCAGCAGCGTAGTCCCAGCGGGAGTGTCAGATACGCAGTATTTT CASSVVPAGVSDTQYF
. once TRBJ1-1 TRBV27 TGTGCCAGCAGTCCTCGCGAGGGCCCTGAAGCTTTCTTT CASSPREGPEAFF
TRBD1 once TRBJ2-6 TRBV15 TGTGCCACCAGCAGGGACAGGGAACCCTCTGGGGCCAACGTCCTGACTTTC CATSRDREPSGANVLTF
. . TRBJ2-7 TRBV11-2 TGTGCCAGCAGCTTAGACTATTCAGGGGAAAACGAGCAGTACTTC CASSLDYSGENEQYF
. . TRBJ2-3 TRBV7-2 TGTGCCAGCAGCTTAGATGGGAAAGGCACAGATACGCAGTATTTT CASSLDGKGTDTQYF
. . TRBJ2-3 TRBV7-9 TGTGCCAGCAGCCCTAGATCTCTGGATACGCAGTATTTT CASSPRSLDTQYF
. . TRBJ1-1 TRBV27 TGTGCCAGCAGTCTCCGGGGGTCCTCTGAAGCTTTCTTT CASSLRGSSEAFF
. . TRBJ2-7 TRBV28 TGTGCCAGCACCTCCTCAGGGGGGGGGTACGAGCAGTACTTC CASTSSGGGYEQYF
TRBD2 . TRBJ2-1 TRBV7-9 TGTGCCAGCAGCTTAGAGGCTAGCGGGAGAAATGAGCAGTTCTTC CASSLEASGRNEQFF
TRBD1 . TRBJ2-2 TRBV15 TGTGCCACCAGCGTGGGACAGGCCTTACCTAGGGACACCGGGGAGCTGTTTTTT CATSVGQALPRDTGELFF
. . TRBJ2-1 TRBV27 TGTGCCAGCAAAGGGGTAGAGGCCTACAATGAGCAGTTCTTC CASKGVEAYNEQFF
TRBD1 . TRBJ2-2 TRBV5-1 TGCGCCAGCAGCTTGTCACGGACAGGGGGCCACGGGGAGCTGTTTTTT CASSLSRTGGHGELFF
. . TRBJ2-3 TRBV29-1 TGCAGCGTTGACAGGCCGACTAGCACAGATACGCAGTATTTT CSVDRPTSTDTQYF
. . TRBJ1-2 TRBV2 TGTGCCAGCAGTGCCCGGGCCCCGGGCTATGGCTACACCTTC CASSARAPGYGYTF
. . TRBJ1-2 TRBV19 TGTGCCACTCTAAATCCCAGCCGACAGGACTATGGCTACACCTTC CATLNPSRQDYGYTF
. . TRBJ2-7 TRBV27 TGTGCCAGCAGTCCCCAGGGCTACGAGCAGTACTTC CASSPQGYEQYF
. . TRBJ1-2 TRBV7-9 TGTGCCGGATCCCCCGTCGGGGTAGGCGGCTACACCTTC CAGSPVGVGGYTF
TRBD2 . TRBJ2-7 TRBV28 TGTGCCAGCAGTACCCAGAATTGGACTAGCGGGAGCTCCTACGAGCAGTACTTC CASSTQNWTSGSSYEQYF
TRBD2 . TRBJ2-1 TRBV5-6 TGTGCCAGCAGCTTCACTAGCGGCTACAATGAGCAGTTCTTC CASSFTSGYNEQFF
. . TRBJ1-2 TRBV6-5 TGTGCCAGCAGTCCTCTCGGTTCTTACTATGGCTACACCTTC CASSPLGSYYGYTF
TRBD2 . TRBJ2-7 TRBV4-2 TGTGCCAGCAGCCAAGACCGGACTAGCGGGAGCTACGAGCAGTACTTC CASSQDRTSGSYEQYF
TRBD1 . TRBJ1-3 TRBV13 TGTGCCAGCAGCTTAGCAGTGGGGACAGACTCTGGAAACACCATATATTTT CASSLAVGTDSGNTIYF
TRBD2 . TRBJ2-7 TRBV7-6 TGTGCCAGCAGCTTAGGGCGGAGCGGGGGTAACGAGCAGTACTTC CASSLGRSGGNEQYF
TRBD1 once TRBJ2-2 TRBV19 TGTGCCAGTAGTCCAGGATGGACAGGGGGCGACACCGGGGAGCTGTTTTTT CASSPGWTGGDTGELFF
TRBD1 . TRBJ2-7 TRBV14 TGTGCCAGCAGGGGGACAGACGAGCAGTACTTC CASRGTDEQYF
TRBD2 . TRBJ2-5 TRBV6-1 TGTGCCAGCATCAAGCGGGATTGGCAAGAGACCCAGTACTTC CASIKRDWQETQYF
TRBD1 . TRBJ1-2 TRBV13 TGTGCCAGCAGCTCGAACCCGGGACAGAACTATGGCTACACCTTC CASSSNPGQNYGYTF
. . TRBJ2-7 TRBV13 TGTGCCAGCAGCCAAACAGCGAGCTCCTACGAGCAGTACTTC CASSQTASSYEQYF
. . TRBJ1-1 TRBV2 TGTGCCAGCAGTGACGCGGCGCGGAACACTGAAGCTTTCTTT CASSDAARNTEAFF
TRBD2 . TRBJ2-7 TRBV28 TGTGCCAGCGCCCCAGGCCTAGCGGGACCGCTCTCCTACGAGCAGTACTTC CASAPGLAGPLSYEQYF
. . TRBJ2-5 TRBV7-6 TGTGCCAGCAGCTTAAACTACCTGGGTGGGCAAGAGACCCAGTACTTC CASSLNYLGGQETQYF
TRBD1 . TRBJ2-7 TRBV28 TGTGCCAGCAGCCAGGGACAGCGGCCCTACGAGCAGTACTTC CASSQGQRPYEQYF
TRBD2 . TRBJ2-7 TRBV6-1 TGTGCCAGCAGCGGGGGGAACGAGCAGTACTTC CASSGGNEQYF
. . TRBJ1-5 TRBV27 TGTGCCAGCAGTTTATCTGGACGCCTCAATCAGCCCCAGCATTTT CASSLSGRLNQPQHF
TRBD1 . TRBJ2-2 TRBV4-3 TGCGCCAGCAGCCATGGGACAGGGGTTACCGGGGAGCTGTTTTTT CASSHGTGVTGELFF
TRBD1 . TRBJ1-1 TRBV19 TGTGCCAGTAGTACAACAGGGGCCTTAACTGAAGCTTTCTTT CASSTTGALTEAFF
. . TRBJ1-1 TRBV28 TGTGCCAGCAGTTTATTCACCCCTAATCGGGAAGCTTTCTTT CASSLFTPNREAFF
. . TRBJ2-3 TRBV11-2 TGTGCCAGCAGCCAACCGGGACTGGCTACAGATACGCAGTATTTT CASSQPGLATDTQYF
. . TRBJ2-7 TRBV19 TGTGCCAGTATCGGCGGATCGTTCTACGAGCAGTACTTC CASIGGSFYEQYF